These 22 T cell receptor beta chains were all obtained from the same sample, sequenced in a study of shared clonotypes between healthy human individuals. Libraries were prepared by immunoSEQ multiplex PCR; TCRdb keeps only in-frame clonotypes and omits some of them. This sample has about 1.1 million clones, with around three quarters found just once. Sequencing input: memory CD4+ T cells from PBMCs. The subset is: CD45RA-negative fraction. The receptor source for this set is a man aged 18-30 years in good health. Some clones in this sample may be carry-over from other donors' samples.

The chain employs TRBV7-2 and TRBJ1-2; D unresolved. Germline lookup yields CDR1 SGHTA and CDR2 FQGNSA. Trimming took off 4 bases at V and 4 bases at J, with 13 bases between the two ends. The CDR3 is 14 amino acids. The CDR3 nucleotides read TGTGCCAGCAGCTCCTGGGAGGACCGCTATGGCTACACCTTC. This encodes CASSSWEDRYGYTF.

This chain joins TRBV30 and TRBJ1-5; no clear D gene. Germline V CDR1 and CDR2: GTSNPN, SVGIG (reference sequence). CDR3 length equals 13 residues. V was pared by 4 bases and J by 3 bases, with 10 bases between. The CDR3 coding sequence is TGTGCCTGGACCAACAGATTCAATCAGCCCCAGCATTTT. Protein: CAWTNRFNQPQHF.

V and J are TRBV6-1 and TRBJ2-7; the match to TRBD2 covers 7 bases. Germline V gene sequence: CDR1 MNHNS, CDR2 SASEGT. This CDR3 spans 14 amino acids. The V and J ends lost 7 bases and 2 bases, in that order; junction bases with no gene match: 8. CDR3 residues: CASTPASGAYEQYF. The CDR3 DNA reads TGTGCCAGCACACCGGCTAGCGGAGCCTACGAGCAGTACTTC.

The V gene is TRBV29-1, the J gene TRBJ2-2; D remains ambiguous. The CDR3 runs 11 residues. From germline, CDR1 is SQVTM and CDR2 ANQGSEA. Trimming shortened V by 6 bases and J by 8 bases, and 10 bases separated the two germline ends. CDR3 nucleotide sequence: TGCAGCGTCGCTCACTTGGGGGAGCTGTTTTTT. Protein: CSVAHLGELFF.

The V call is TRBV28, the J call TRBJ2-6; 8 bases fit TRBD1. CDR3 size: 18 residues. CDR1 and CDR2 (germline): MDHEN, SYDVKM. V was clipped by 2 bases and J by 4 bases; unmatched bases: 10. In nucleotides, the CDR3 is TGTGCCAGCAGTTTAGGACAGGGAAGAGGGGAAGGGGCCAACGTCCTGACTTTC. It yields the protein CASSLGQGRGEGANVLTF.

In DNA, the CDR3 is TGTGCCAGCAGCTTAAGTTTCGTCAGCACAGATACGCAGTATTTT. Translation: CASSLSFVSTDTQYF. The chain couples TRBV7-7 to TRBJ2-3; D is undetermined. Germline lookup yields CDR1 SSHAT and CDR2 FNYEAQ (reference sequence). V was trimmed by 2 bases and J by 0 bases, leaving 9 bases between them. The CDR3 extends over 15 amino acids.

The chain recombines TRBV15 with TRBJ1-4; no firm D call. Deletions cut 1 base from V and 8 bases from J, with 11 bases between. The CDR3 contains 14 residues. Germline V lookup: CDR1 LNHNV, CDR2 YYDKDF (reference sequence). CDR3 nucleotide sequence: TGTGCCACCAGCAGAGCTCGCCCCCTAGAAAAACTGTTTTTT. It specifies CATSRARPLEKLFF.

The genes are TRBV7-2 and TRBJ2-7; TRBD2 matches 9 bases. The CDR3 consists of 15 residues. V dropped 5 bases and J dropped 2; count of bases not matched to a gene: 7. The V gene's germline CDR1 is SGHTA and CDR2 FQGNSA. CDR3 residues: CASSKLAGLAYEQYF. The CDR3 DNA is TGTGCCAGCAGCAAACTAGCGGGCCTAGCCTACGAGCAGTACTTC. The variable domain in full, with the rest retrieved from reference TRBV7-2 and TRBJ2-7, is GAGVSQSPSNKVTEKGKDVELRCDPISGHTALYWYRQSLGQGLEFLIYFQGNSAPDKSGLPSDRFSAERTGGSVSTLTIQRTQQEDSAVYLCASSKLAGLAYEQYFGPGTRLTVT.

The chain employs TRBV9 and TRBJ2-7; 9 bases are a match to TRBD1. The V gene end was trimmed by 2 bases and the J gene end by 5 bases; junction bases not matched to a gene: 14. Germline V gene data show CDR1 as SGDLS and CDR2 as YYNGEE. The CDR3 is made up of 17 amino acids. The CDR3 spells CASSVTGGAGVTDEQYF. CDR3 sequence (DNA): TGTGCCAGCAGCGTTACAGGGGGCGCGGGAGTCACGGACGAGCAGTACTTC. Full variable domain (rest looked up from reference TRBV9 and TRBJ2-7): DSGVTQTPKHLITATGQRVTLRCSPRSGDLSVYWYQQSLDQGLQFLIQYYNGEERAKGNILERFSAQQFPDLHSELNLSSLELGDSALYFCASSVTGGAGVTDEQYFGPGTRLTVT.

J is TRBJ2-7 and V is TRBV10-3, with a tentative D call TRBD2 (6 bases). This CDR3 is built from 13 residues. Germline V CDR1 and CDR2: ENHRY, SYGVKD. Trimming took off 10 bases at V and 2 bases at J, with 15 bases between the two ends. The CDR3 is CASQLADTYEQYF. CDR3 DNA sequence: TGTGCCAGTCAGTTAGCGGACACCTACGAGCAGTACTTC.

The V gene is TRBV6-1, the J gene TRBJ2-7; unclear D gene. Germline CDR1 MNHNS, CDR2 SASEGT. V lost 3 bases, J lost 3 bases, and 15 bases lay in between. The CDR3 is made up of 15 amino acids. Here the CDR3 DNA reads TGTGCCAGCAGTGACTCCTGGGGTGTGGGCTACGAGCAGTACTTC. Protein: CASSDSWGVGYEQYF.

The chain links TRBV30 to TRBJ1-2, with 9 nucleotides matching TRBD1. The length of the CDR3 is 13 residues. Germline values: CDR1 GTSNPN, CDR2 SVGIG (reference sequence). The J segment lost 7 bases and the V segment lost 8 bases, leaving 11 bases of the junction unmatched. CDR3 in amino acids: CAGERDRVSGYTF. The DNA of the CDR3 is TGTGCCGGAGAGAGGGACAGGGTATCTGGCTACACCTTC.

This chain connects TRBV6-5 to TRBJ1-2; D remains unclear. Trimming removed 4 bases at V and 4 bases at J, with 13 bases between. From germline, CDR1 is MNHEY and CDR2 SVGAGI. CDR3 size: 14 residues. In nucleotides, the CDR3 is TGTGCCAGCAGTTGGGCAGTCTTTGGCTATGGCTACACCTTC. The encoded protein is CASSWAVFGYGYTF.

This sequence joins TRBV5-6 and TRBJ1-1; perhaps TRBD1 as D (5 bases). The CDR3 is made up of 15 amino acids. Germline loops: CDR1 SGHDT, CDR2 YYEEEE. V was trimmed by 2 bases and J by 3 bases, leaving 14 bases between them. For the CDR3, the DNA is TGTGCCAGCAGCTTAGTAGGCGGGGGTGACACTGAAGCTTTCTTT. Amino acids: CASSLVGGGDTEAFF.

This chain uses TRBV4-2 with TRBJ1-6, with unresolved D. CDR1 is LGHNA and CDR2 is YNFKEQ in the germline V gene. The CDR3 has 16 amino acids. Deletions cut 1 base from V and 6 bases from J, with 13 bases between. The CDR3 region has the DNA TGTGCCAGCAGCCAAGGCTTAGGGCTGACTAATTCACCCCTCCACTTT. Its translation is CASSQGLGLTNSPLHF.

At least ten counts were recorded for this clone. The chain uses TRBV7-2 and TRBJ2-7, with 13 bases matching TRBD2. Germline V lookup: CDR1 SGHTA, CDR2 FQGNSA. V shed 0 bases and J 7 bases; nucleotides not matched to a gene: 3. The CDR3 is made up of 15 amino acids. In DNA, the CDR3 is TGTGCCAGCAGCTTAGCTGGACTAGCGGGAGAGGAGCAGTACTTC. Translating gives CASSLAGLAGEEQYF.

The CDR3 spells CASSHGTANTEAFF. Written as DNA, the CDR3 is TGCGCCAGCAGCCACGGGACGGCGAACACTGAAGCTTTCTTT. The chain couples TRBV4-3 to TRBJ1-1, with D tentatively TRBD1 (5 bases). CDR1 and CDR2 (germline): LGHNA, YSLEER. The CDR3 is 14 amino acids. Between the trimmed V and J ends, which lost 3 bases and 1 base, there was a span of 9 bases.

The rearrangement uses TRBV7-3 and TRBJ2-3, with D uncertain. This CDR3 contains 13 residues. The germline gives CDR1 SGHTA, CDR2 FQGTGA. V was trimmed by 2 bases and J by 10 bases, leaving 13 bases between them. The CDR3 DNA follows: TGTGCCAGCAGCTTATCGGCGGCAGACCCGCAGTATTTT. Protein: CASSLSAADPQYF.

This chain joins TRBV19 and TRBJ2-2; D might be TRBD1 (5 bases). Germline lookup yields CDR1 LNHDA and CDR2 SQIVND (reference sequence). The CDR3 sequence is 15 residues long. Trimming shortened V by 10 bases and J by 5 bases, and 20 bases separated the two germline ends. CDR3 protein: CATNQQTALTGELFF. In DNA, the CDR3 is TGTGCCACAAACCAACAGACAGCCTTGACCGGGGAGCTGTTTTTT. Variable domain in full (rest from reference TRBV19 and TRBJ2-2): DGGITQSPKYLFRKEGQNVTLSCEQNLNHDAMYWYRQDPGQGLRLIYYSQIVNDFQKGDIAEGYSVSREKKESFPLTVTSAQKNPTAFYLCATNQQTALTGELFFGEGSRLTVL.

This chain uses TRBV29-1 with TRBJ2-5; the match to TRBD2 covers 8 bases. The CDR3 is 14 residues long. Germline V gene data show CDR1 as SQVTM and CDR2 as ANQGSEA. V lost 4 bases, J lost 2 bases, and 6 bases stayed unmatched. CDR3 in amino acids: CSVGGTRGQETQYF. DNA for the CDR3: TGCAGCGTTGGTGGGACTAGAGGGCAAGAGACCCAGTACTTC.

This chain connects TRBV18 to TRBJ1-5; D may be TRBD1 (6 bases). Trimming took 3 bases from V and 0 from J, leaving 9 bases between them. This CDR3 region has 15 residues. Germline V gene data show CDR1 as KGHSH and CDR2 as LQKENI. CDR3 bases: TGTGCCAGCTCACCTGGACAGCTTAGCAATCAGCCCCAGCATTTT. Protein product: CASSPGQLSNQPQHF.

The V gene is TRBV27, the J gene TRBJ2-7; either TRBD1 or TRBD2 may fit D (5 bases each). The CDR3 extends over 14 amino acids. V lost 4 bases to trimming and J lost 6 bases, with 16 bases between them. Germline assignment: CDR1 MNHEY and CDR2 SMNVEV (reference sequence). CDR3 bases: TGTGCCAGCAGTTGGGGGAAAATGGGGCGCGAGCAGTACTTC. Encoded protein: CASSWGKMGREQYF.